What follows are 25 T cell receptor beta chains derived from one specimen sequenced in a study of patients and donors after allogeneic stem cell transplantation. TCRdb re-derived calls from the RT-PCR reads in MiXCR, one entry per CDR3 protein. Altogether about a million distinct CDR3 sequences are present, approximately 19% being singletons, with the ten largest covering around 6%. Input material: blood, either unsorted or a sorted T cell fraction (not recorded which). The receptors were sampled from a human donor who was either an allogeneic HSCT recipient or a stem cell or donor lymphocyte infusion donor (not recorded which). It is not recorded whose cells these are; they may come from a transplant donor.

As for this clonotype: One end of the junction does not line up with germline, which may come from a read error. The V and J genes are TRBV12-3 or TRBV12-4 and TRBJ2-7; 8 nucleotides agree with TRBD1. The CDR3 is 11 residues long. The CDR3 is CASSDGQGPHF. CDR3 sequence (DNA): TGTGCCAGCAGTGACGGACAGGGCCCGCACTTC.

A few counts support this clonotype. V is TRBV15 and J is TRBJ1-4; D gene uncertain. The CDR3 spans 15 residues. Deletions cut 0 bases from V and 3 bases from J, with 8 bases between. CDR1 and CDR2 (germline): LNHNV, YYDKDF (reference sequence). CDR3 sequence reads: CATSRDRRANEKLFF. The CDR3 DNA reads TGTGCCACCAGCAGAGATAGGAGGGCTAATGAAAAACTGTTTTTT.

The rearrangement joins TRBV6-5 to TRBJ1-3; tentative D call: TRBD1 (6 bases). The CDR3 totals 17 residues. V was trimmed by 2 bases and J by 0 bases, leaving 14 bases between them. From germline, CDR1 is MNHEY and CDR2 SVGAGI. The CDR3 sequence: CASSYTPDRRSGNTIYF. The CDR3 DNA reads as TGTGCCAGCAGTTACACCCCCGACAGGCGCTCTGGAAACACCATATATTTT.

This chain uses TRBV12-3 or TRBV12-4 with TRBJ1-3; 7 nucleotides match TRBD1. V was pared by 6 bases and J by 8 bases, with 10 bases of the junction left unmatched. There are 14 residues in the CDR3. This chain's CDR3 is CASRSDRSLDTIYF. DNA of the CDR3: TGTGCCAGCAGATCGGACAGGTCTTTAGACACCATATATTTT.

This clonotype came up a few times. The gene calls are TRBV27 and TRBJ2-1; 11 nucleotides line up with TRBD2. CDR1 MNHEY and CDR2 SMNVEV come from the germline V gene (reference sequence). The CDR3 spans 15 residues. J was trimmed by 5 bases and V by 6 bases; bases with no gene match: 6. In DNA, the CDR3 is TGTGCCAGCAGCCGACTAGCGGGGCTACACAATGAGCAGTTCTTC. Translated: CASSRLAGLHNEQFF.

This rearrangement joins TRBV4-3 to TRBJ2-4; D gene ambiguous. The V gene's germline CDR1 is LGHNA and CDR2 YSLEER. V was trimmed by 0 bases and J by 5 bases, leaving 11 bases between them. The CDR3 has 15 amino acids. DNA for the CDR3: TGCGCCAGCAGCCAAGAATGGCAGGCAGAAAACATTCAGTACTTC. Amino acids: CASSQEWQAENIQYF.

This clonotype was seen more than once but under ten times. This chain connects TRBV3-1 to TRBJ2-1; possible D gene TRBD2, 6 bases. There are 16 residues in the CDR3. From germline, CDR1 is LGHDT and CDR2 YNNKEL (reference sequence). V lost 4 bases, J lost 4 bases, and 17 bases lay in between. The CDR3 is CASSPNSGTVYNEQFF. CDR3 DNA: TGTGCCAGCAGCCCAAATTCCGGGACTGTGTACAATGAGCAGTTCTTC.

The CDR3 sequence: CASSSLEVQATSYNEQFF. CDR3 nucleotide sequence: TGTGCCAGCAGTTCCCTCGAGGTTCAGGCGACATCCTACAATGAGCAGTTCTTC. The genes are TRBV6-5 and TRBJ2-1; D remains ambiguous. The V end lost 4 bases, the J end lost 1 base, and 20 bases lay between the germline ends. This CDR3 is built from 18 residues. CDR1 and CDR2 (germline): MNHEY, SVGAGI.

The chain uses TRBV12-3 or TRBV12-4 and TRBJ1-1, with D maybe TRBD1 (5 bases). V was clipped by 5 bases and J by 3 bases, with 19 bases between them. There are 16 residues in the CDR3. CDR3 bases: TGTGCCAGCAGTCACCGTGGATTGACAGATCACACTGAAGCTTTCTTT. Translated, it gives CASSHRGLTDHTEAFF.

This clonotype was seen more than once but under ten times. Here the CDR3 reads CASSLFLDNEKLFF. The CDR3 bases are TGTGCCAGCAGCTTATTTTTGGACAATGAAAAACTGTTTTTT. The rearrangement links TRBV7-9 to TRBJ1-4; D is unclear. The CDR3 is 14 residues long. The V and J ends lost 2 bases and 5 bases respectively, with 9 bases between them. Germline values: CDR1 SEHNR, CDR2 FQNEAQ (reference sequence).

The V gene is TRBV2, the J gene TRBJ2-2, with 10 nucleotides matching TRBD1. The CDR3 sequence is 17 residues long. Trimming cost V 5 bases and J 4 bases; bases outside gene matches: 10. The germline V gene encodes CDR1 SNHLY and CDR2 FYNNEI. CDR3: CASSPGQGWVATGELFF. The CDR3, as DNA: TGTGCCAGCAGTCCGGGACAGGGGTGGGTAGCCACCGGGGAGCTGTTTTTT.

This chain links TRBV10-3 with TRBJ1-5; maybe TRBD1 (5 bases). Germline values: CDR1 ENHRY, CDR2 SYGVKD. The V end lost 6 bases, the J end lost 3 bases, and 6 bases lay between the germline ends. This CDR3 spans 12 amino acids. DNA for the CDR3: TGTGCCATCAGGACAGACAATCAGCCCCAGCATTTT. Amino acid sequence: CAIRTDNQPQHF.

This clonotype was counted a few times. The V gene is TRBV5-1, the J gene TRBJ1-3; D gene ambiguous. V lost 3 bases and J 0 bases, leaving 10 bases between the germline ends. Germline V gives CDR1 SGHRS, CDR2 YFSETQ. The CDR3 length is 15 residues. The CDR3 DNA follows: TGCGCCAGCAGCTCCGAGGGCAACTCTGGAAACACCATATATTTT. Translated, it gives CASSSEGNSGNTIYF.

This clonotype was seen a few times. This chain links TRBV13 with TRBJ1-2; D might be TRBD1 (6 bases). The CDR3 runs 12 residues. Germline V gene sequence: CDR1 PRHDT, CDR2 FYEKMQ (reference sequence). The V end was cut by 4 bases, the J end by 7 bases, with 10 bases between. CDR3 in DNA: TGTGCCAGCAGCTCAGGGGAGGCTGGCTACACCTTC. As protein: CASSSGEAGYTF.

Only a few counts were recorded for this clonotype. The chain joins TRBV7-3 to TRBJ1-3; D perhaps matches TRBD1 (5 bases). Germline-derived CDR1 and CDR2 are SGHTA and FQGTGA. CDR3 length: 14 residues. Trimming pared 2 bases from V and 4 bases from J, leaving 9 bases between. The CDR3 reads CASSLGDPGNTIYF. The CDR3 DNA reads as TGTGCCAGCAGCTTAGGGGACCCGGGAAACACCATATATTTT.

V is TRBV6-5 and J is TRBJ2-5; D call uncertain. The CDR3 extends over 19 amino acids. V lost 3 bases to trimming and J lost 1 base, with 24 bases between them. CDR1 and CDR2 (germline): MNHEY, SVGAGI. CDR3 bases: TGTGCCAGCAGTTATCGACGCCCCGGCACTGCGAGACGCCAAGAGACCCAGTACTTC. It encodes CASSYRRPGTARRQETQYF.

The chain is built from TRBV11-2 and TRBJ2-2, with D perhaps matching TRBD2 (5 bases). This CDR3 comprises 16 residues. V was trimmed by 2 bases and J by 2 bases, leaving 12 bases between them. Germline CDR1 and CDR2: SGHAT and FQNNGV. CDR3 residues: CASSLRELENTGELFF. The CDR3 DNA follows: TGTGCCAGCAGCTTAAGGGAACTAGAAAACACCGGGGAGCTGTTTTTT. The full variable domain, with the rest looked up from reference TRBV11-2 and TRBJ2-2, is EAGVAQSPRYKIIEKRQSVAFWCNPISGHATLYWYQQILGQGPKLLIQFQNNGVVDDSQLPKDRFSAERLKGVDSTLKIQPAKLEDSAVYLCASSLRELENTGELFFGEGSRLTVL.

This clonotype turned up a few times. The chain combines TRBV12-3 or TRBV12-4 with TRBJ2-3, with TRBD2 matching over 9 bases. This CDR3 is built from 15 residues. V lost 1 base and J lost 4; bases outside the gene matches: 3. CDR3 residues: CASSLGGGAADTQYF. The CDR3 nucleotides are TGTGCCAGCAGTTTAGGCGGGGGGGCCGCAGATACGCAGTATTTT.

The chain links TRBV6-1 to TRBJ2-7; 14 bases match TRBD2. The V gene end was trimmed by 3 bases and the J gene end by 4 bases; junction bases not matched to a gene: 8. The V gene's germline CDR1 is MNHNS and CDR2 SASEGT. This CDR3 contains 17 residues. The CDR3 loop reads CASSETGTSGGKYEQYF. In DNA form, the CDR3 reads TGTGCCAGCAGTGAGACCGGGACTAGCGGGGGCAAATACGAGCAGTACTTC.

The gene calls are TRBV20-1 and TRBJ1-6; weak D call: TRBD1 (5 bases). Germline V gives CDR1 DFQATT, CDR2 SNEGSKA (reference sequence). Trimming removed 5 bases from V and 0 bases from J, with 14 bases in between. The CDR3 runs 16 residues. CDR3: CSAPPHTGSYNSPLHF. CDR3 in DNA: TGCAGTGCTCCACCCCACACAGGCTCCTATAATTCACCCCTCCACTTT.

This clonotype has just a few counts. This sequence joins TRBV10-3 and TRBJ1-1, with a tentative D call TRBD1 (5 bases). Germline-derived CDR1 and CDR2 are ENHRY and SYGVKD. Trimming stripped 6 bases from V and 2 bases from J, with 13 bases between. This CDR3 is built from 14 residues. In DNA form, the CDR3 reads TGTGCCATCAGACCGGAGGGGCCTAACACTGAAGCTTTCTTT. Translating gives CAIRPEGPNTEAFF.

This clonotype was picked up a small number of times. The chain employs TRBV12-5 and TRBJ2-1, with 10 bases aligning to TRBD2. With 6 bases clipped from V and 7 bases from J, the junction kept 6 bases outside the gene matches. CDR1 and CDR2 from the germline V gene are LGHNT and FRNRAP. This CDR3 region has 14 residues. Written as DNA, the CDR3 is TGTGCTAGTGGCCCGAGCGGGAGGGGTAATGAGCAGTTCTTC. This codes for CASGPSGRGNEQFF.

The J gene is TRBJ2-7, the V gene TRBV6-2 or TRBV6-3; D gene uncertain. Per germline, CDR1 MNHEY and CDR2 SVGEGT. V was shortened by 6 bases and J by 3 bases, with 15 bases between the two germline ends. This CDR3 is 14 amino acids long. In DNA form, the CDR3 reads TGTGCCAGCAGAACGGACGCTCTAATCTACGAGCAGTACTTC. Translating gives CASRTDALIYEQYF.

The gene calls are TRBV9 and TRBJ1-2, with D perhaps matching TRBD1 (6 bases). Per germline, CDR1 SGDLS and CDR2 YYNGEE. Trimming took off 2 bases at V and 4 bases at J, with 15 bases between the two ends. This CDR3 is 15 amino acids long. The CDR3 DNA sequence: TGTGCCAGCAGCGTGTCGACAGGCCACCCCTATGGCTACACCTTC. Translating it yields CASSVSTGHPYGYTF.

This chain links TRBV11-1 with TRBJ2-3; D perhaps matches TRBD1 (5 bases). V shed 2 bases and J shed 2 bases, with 14 bases lying between them. The CDR3 length is 16 residues. Germline V gives CDR1 SGHAT, CDR2 FQDESV (reference sequence). This CDR3 is CASSLKRGRPTDTQYF. CDR3 DNA sequence: TGTGCCAGCAGCTTAAAAAGGGGTCGCCCCACAGATACGCAGTATTTT.